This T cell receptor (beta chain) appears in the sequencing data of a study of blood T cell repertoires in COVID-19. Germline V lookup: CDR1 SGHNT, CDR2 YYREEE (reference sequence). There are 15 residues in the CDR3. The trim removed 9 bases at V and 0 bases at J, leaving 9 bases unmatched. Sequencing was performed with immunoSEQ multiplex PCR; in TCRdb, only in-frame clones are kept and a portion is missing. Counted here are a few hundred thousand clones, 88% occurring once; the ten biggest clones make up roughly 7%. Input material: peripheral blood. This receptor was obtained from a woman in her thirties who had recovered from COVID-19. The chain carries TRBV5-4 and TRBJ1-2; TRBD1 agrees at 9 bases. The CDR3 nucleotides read TGTGCCACCCGGGACAGGGCAAAAGCTAACTATGGCTACACCTTC. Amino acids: CATRDRAKANYGYTF.